This is a list of T cell receptor beta chains from one sample in a study of cytomegalovirus exposure and HLA in healthy donors. Produced via immunoSEQ multiplex PCR; TCRdb's table is partial and in-frame only. Of some 110,000 clones in the sample, just under 80% were seen once. Sequencing was carried out using PBMCs. The receptors originated from a man aged 30 to 45 in good health and CMV-seronegative. Both conserved end residues are part of each CDR3. Fields, in order: J gene, V gene, D gene, clone size, CDR3 protein, CDR3 DNA. A D gene is named only where the DNA matches it firmly. The size entry is marked missing in some rows and otherwise reads once, few, many or a size class.

>TRBJ2-7|TRBV28|-|few
CASSLGRSYEQYF
TGTGCCAGCAGTTTAGGCCGCTCCTACGAGCAGTACTTC
>TRBJ2-7|TRBV27|TRBD2|-
CASSSGTSGREEQYF
TGTGCCAGCAGTTCCGGGACTAGCGGGAGGGAAGAGCAGTACTTC
>TRBJ1-2|TRBV9|-|-
CASSVVPAGMVSANYGYTF
TGTGCCAGCAGCGTAGTCCCTGCAGGTATGGTGTCAGCTAACTATGGCTACACCTTC
>TRBJ1-1|TRBV9|TRBD1|-
CASSVGTGSNTEAFF
TGTGCCAGCAGCGTCGGGACAGGATCGAACACTGAAGCTTTCTTT
>TRBJ2-6|TRBV19|-|-
CASSTTGSGANVLTF
TGTGCCAGTAGTACAACAGGGTCTGGGGCCAACGTCCTGACTTTC
>TRBJ2-1|TRBV28|TRBD2|-
CASSFSSGTRDEQFF
TGTGCCAGCAGTTTCTCTAGCGGCACCCGCGATGAGCAGTTCTTC
>TRBJ2-7|TRBV5-1|TRBD1|-
CASSHGQGSYEQYF
TGCGCCAGCAGCCACGGACAGGGCTCCTACGAGCAGTACTTC
>TRBJ2-1|TRBV7-2|-|few
CASSLALVGHEQFF
TGTGCCAGCAGCTTAGCGCTCGTGGGGCATGAGCAGTTCTTC
>TRBJ1-4|TRBV4-1|-|-
CASSQGRAEKLFF
TGCGCCAGCAGCCAAGGCAGGGCTGAAAAACTGTTTTTT
>TRBJ2-7|TRBV4-1|TRBD2|-
CASSQESSASGRYEQYF
TGCGCCAGCAGCCAAGAGAGCTCGGCTAGCGGGAGATACGAGCAGTACTTC
>TRBJ2-7|TRBV15|-|few
CATSRTGREEQYF
TGTGCCACCAGCCGTACCGGGAGAGAGGAGCAGTACTTC
>TRBJ1-1|TRBV25-1|-|-
CASTRTTNTEAFF
TGTGCCAGCACTCGGACTACCAACACTGAAGCTTTCTTT
>TRBJ1-2|TRBV6-1|TRBD1|-
CASSEGWTGGYGYTF
TGTGCCAGCAGTGAGGGGTGGACAGGGGGCTATGGCTACACCTTC
>TRBJ2-2|TRBV13|-|-
CASSLGQGGVITGELFF
TGTGCCAGCAGCTTAGGCCAAGGGGGAGTAATCACCGGGGAGCTGTTTTTT
>TRBJ2-2|TRBV4-3|TRBD2|-
CASSQLPPTSGEGTGELFF
TGCGCCAGCAGCCAACTCCCCCCGACTAGCGGAGAAGGGACCGGGGAGCTGTTTTTT
>TRBJ2-7|TRBV5-4|TRBD2|-
CASSFSGRGEQYF
TGTGCCAGCAGCTTTAGCGGGAGGGGCGAGCAGTACTTC
>TRBJ1-1|TRBV9|-|-
CASSVSGGATEAFF
TGTGCCAGCAGCGTGAGTGGAGGGGCCACTGAAGCTTTCTTT
>TRBJ1-5|TRBV2|-|-
CASKRAEQPQHF
TGTGCCAGCAAGAGGGCGGAGCAGCCCCAGCATTTT
>TRBJ1-4|TRBV4-1|-|-
CASSHLGGRDNEKLFF
TGCGCCAGCAGCCATTTGGGGGGGCGGGATAATGAAAAACTGTTTTTT
>TRBJ2-7|TRBV7-8|TRBD1|-
CASSLAPGQSYEQYF
TGTGCCAGCAGCTTAGCGCCGGGACAGAGCTACGAGCAGTACTTC
>TRBJ2-5|TRBV10-1|-|-
CASSLVEGETQYF
TGCGCCAGCTCGTTGGTTGAGGGAGAGACCCAGTACTTC
>TRBJ2-6|TRBV18|-|-
CASSPPYGANVLTF
TGTGCCAGCTCACCACCTTATGGGGCCAACGTCCTGACTTTC